Detailed here is one T cell receptor (beta chain). These data belong to a study of blood T cell repertoires in COVID-19. Germline V gene sequence: CDR1 SGHRS, CDR2 YFSETQ. Losses at the gene ends were 4 bases for V and 0 bases for J; bases not matched to a gene: 6. CDR3 length equals 16 residues. Seattle cases were enrolled at active infection and followed longitudinally. Repertoires were generated with immunoSEQ multiplex PCR, while TCRdb's copy carries only in-frame clones and drops some. The sample carries approximately 530,000 clones, roughly 89% recorded once. The rearrangement links TRBV5-1 to TRBJ2-3; 9 bases map to TRBD2. The sequence came from a woman aged 45-59 years with COVID-19, enrolled during active disease. Sequencing was carried out using peripheral blood. This CDR3 reads CASSGVAGESTDTQYF. The CDR3, as DNA: TGCGCCAGCAGCGGGGTAGCGGGGGAGAGCACAGATACGCAGTATTTT.